This TCR beta chain was sequenced in a study of shared clonotypes between healthy human individuals. This CDR3 spans 14 amino acids. V dropped 2 bases and J dropped 6 bases, with 14 bases sitting between them. Germline V gene data show CDR1 as MNHEY and CDR2 as SVGAGI. Subsets obtained from CD4+ cells comprised CD45RA+ naive and CD45RA-negative memory cells. Clones were read by immunoSEQ multiplex PCR, and TCRdb kept only the in-frame ones, dropping some. The sample shows over a million clones, about 98% of them seen only once. The receptor's source is a man aged 30 to 39 in good health. The sequenced sample was naive CD4+ T cells sorted from blood. Regarding subset: CD45RA+ positively selected. The chain has TRBV6-5 and TRBJ2-7; D might be TRBD1 or TRBD2, each matching 6 bases. The CDR3 nucleotides read TGTGCCAGCAGTTACGTTGGGGGGCTTGGCGAGCAGTACTTC. Protein sequence: CASSYVGGLGEQYF.